This passage covers 3 T cell receptor beta chains from one sample sequenced in a study of cytomegalovirus exposure and HLA in healthy donors. PCR involved 60 Vbeta and 13 Jbeta primers. Assay used: immunoSEQ multiplex PCR; TCRdb lists only in-frame clones, some missing. The sample records 150,000 to 200,000 clones, over 75% being singletons. The sample taken for sequencing was PBMCs. These receptor sequences come from a male donor in good health and CMV-seronegative.

The genes are TRBV6-5 and TRBJ1-2; TRBD1 might be the D (5 bases). V lost 5 bases and J lost 1, with 11 bases in between. The germline V gene has CDR1 MNHEY and CDR2 SVGAGI. This CDR3 is built from 14 residues. The CDR3 DNA is TGTGCCAGCAGTGATCAGGGAATTAACTATGGCTACACCTTC. This codes for CASSDQGINYGYTF.

The rearrangement uses TRBV14 and TRBJ1-1, with 7 bases matching TRBD1. The CDR3 sequence is 15 residues long. After removal of 4 bases from V and 3 bases from J, the junction contained 8 bases not matched to a gene. CDR1 and CDR2 from the germline V gene are SGHDN and FVKESK. As DNA, the CDR3 is TGTGCCAGCAGCCCCAACAGGGGATGGGACACTGAAGCTTTCTTT. Translating it yields CASSPNRGWDTEAFF.

The rearrangement links TRBV12-2 to TRBJ2-7; the table's D call of TRBD1 was not tested on the DNA. TRBV12-2 represents a pseudogene. This CDR3 spans 17 amino acids. The CDR3 coding sequence is TGTGCAAGTCGCTTACGATTGGACAGGGCTCCCACCTACGAGCAGTACTTC. Translated, it gives CASRLRLDRAPTYEQYF.